This T cell receptor (beta chain) emerged from a study of identical twins. Findings and limits, study-wide: Without tracking the same donors, conclusions rested on cross-sectional statistical analysis. Twin-shared out-of-frame alpha sequences were enriched for low generation probability. Diverse VJ usage suggested most zero-insertion clonotypes were not invariant T cells. Out-of-frame beta sequences exhibited a weaker degree of excess twin sharing.

The CDR3 has 12 residues. Germline-derived CDR1 and CDR2 are SGHVS and FQNEAQ. V lost 4 bases to trimming and J lost 5 bases, with 9 bases between them. This clonotype turned up a few times. Its antigen remains unidentified. TCRdb independently ran MiXCR on the 5' RACE reads; one entry per CDR3 protein. The sample carries around 530,000 distinct CDR3 sequences, 13% to 15% recorded once. The same specimen was also included in a second study, on yellow fever vaccine responses in identical twins.

The material sequenced was CD4+ T cells sorted from blood. This rearrangement joins TRBV7-8 to TRBJ2-7, with D hard to call. The sequence was collected from a woman aged 18-29 years in good health. CDR3 residues: CASSSVADEQYF. The CDR3 region has the DNA TGTGCCAGCAGCTCCGTTGCCGACGAGCAGTACTTC.